The rows below give T cell receptor beta chains drawn from one sample of a study of cytomegalovirus exposure and HLA in healthy donors. Produced via immunoSEQ multiplex PCR; TCRdb's table is partial and in-frame only. This table holds 250,000 to 300,000 clones, 85% to 95% found once. The specimen sequenced was PBMCs. Receptor source: a girl aged 2-9 years in good health and CMV-seronegative. The CDR3 runs from the conserved cysteine through the conserved F or W. The D gene is left open where the match is weak. Some rows mark clone size as missing; the rest say once, few, many or name a class of expanded clone.

v_call,clone_size,d_call,j_call,cdr3_aa,cdr3_nt
TRBV7-3,-,-,TRBJ2-1,CASSRGNEQFF,TGTGCCAGCAGCCGAGGGAATGAGCAGTTCTTC
TRBV5-5,-,TRBD2,TRBJ2-3,CASSLAETSGTDTQYF,TGTGCCAGCAGCTTGGCCGAGACTAGCGGCACAGATACGCAGTATTTT
TRBV30,-,-,TRBJ1-1,CARSGPQGLNTEAFF,TGTGCCCGGAGTGGGCCCCAGGGTTTGAACACTGAAGCTTTCTTT
TRBV11-2,-,-,TRBJ1-6,CASSLDARRSSYNSPLHF,TGTGCCAGCAGCTTAGACGCGAGAAGAAGCTCCTATAATTCACCCCTCCACTTT
TRBV6-5,-,-,TRBJ1-1,CASRLPGHNTEAFF,TGTGCCAGCAGGCTGCCGGGACACAACACTGAAGCTTTCTTT
TRBV5-1,once,-,TRBJ1-1,CASSWTRREPNTEAFF,TGCGCCAGCAGCTGGACTCGACGGGAACCGAACACTGAAGCTTTCTTT
TRBV7-6,-,TRBD1,TRBJ1-5,CASSLGQGGVAQHF,TGTGCCAGCAGCTTAGGACAGGGTGGAGTGGCCCAGCATTTT
TRBV15,-,TRBD2,TRBJ2-1,CATSEDPRWSGRVLGEQFF,TGTGCCACCAGCGAAGACCCACGGTGGAGCGGGAGGGTACTTGGTGAGCAGTTCTTC
TRBV28,once,TRBD1,TRBJ1-5,CASNRQGSQPQHF,TGTGCCAGCAACCGACAGGGTTCCCAGCCCCAGCATTTT
TRBV7-2,-,TRBD2,TRBJ2-2,CASSQPGGSNTGELFF,TGTGCCAGCAGCCAACCGGGGGGATCGAACACCGGGGAGCTGTTTTTT
TRBV19,-,-,TRBJ1-1,CASSHKGENTEAFF,TGTGCCAGTAGTCACAAAGGGGAGAACACTGAAGCTTTCTTT
TRBV9,-,TRBD2,TRBJ2-7,CASSVAGGTYGHEQYF,TGTGCCAGCAGCGTAGCGGGAGGAACATATGGGCATGAGCAGTACTTC
TRBV5-6,-,-,TRBJ1-4,CASSFTGGGRLNEKLFF,TGTGCCAGCAGCTTTACCGGTGGGGGCCGCCTTAATGAAAAACTGTTTTTT
TRBV7-2,-,TRBD1,TRBJ1-3,CASSWTGGSGNTIYF,TGTGCCAGCAGCTGGACAGGGGGCTCTGGAAACACCATATATTTT
TRBV28,-,-,TRBJ2-7,CASSSGFEQYF,TGTGCCAGCAGTTCAGGGTTCGAGCAGTACTTC
TRBV7-2,once,-,TRBJ2-5,CASSPPGSETQYF,TGTGCCAGCAGTCCGCCGGGGTCAGAGACCCAGTACTTC
TRBV5-4,-,-,TRBJ1-1,CASSLLIEGAEAFF,TGTGCCAGCAGCTTGTTAATCGAGGGCGCTGAAGCTTTCTTT
TRBV27,-,TRBD1,TRBJ2-3,CASSFRGQKTDTQYF,TGTGCCAGCAGTTTTCGGGGACAGAAAACAGATACGCAGTATTTT
TRBV27,-,-,TRBJ2-5,CASRLSGDLETQYF,TGTGCCAGCAGACTTAGCGGAGATCTTGAGACCCAGTACTTC
TRBV5-1,-,TRBD1,TRBJ2-7,CASSWKGQSSYEQYF,TGCGCCAGCAGCTGGAAGGGACAGAGCTCCTACGAGCAGTACTTC
TRBV6-1,once,TRBD2,TRBJ2-7,CAYRRERSYEQYF,TGTGCATATAGGCGGGAGAGGTCCTACGAGCAGTACTTC
TRBV10-3,few,TRBD2,TRBJ2-1,CAIRLGLAGSARHEQFF,TGTGCCATCAGACTAGGACTAGCGGGTTCAGCACGGCATGAGCAGTTCTTC
TRBV7-2,-,TRBD2,TRBJ2-5,CASSPGLARETQYF,TGTGCCAGCAGCCCCGGACTAGCTCGAGAGACCCAGTACTTC
TRBV28,-,-,TRBJ1-2,CASSSGSAAGIGYTF,TGTGCCAGCAGTTCCGGCTCAGCGGCAGGAATTGGCTACACCTTC
TRBV27,-,TRBD2,TRBJ2-3,CASSFLVAGGTDTQYF,TGTGCCAGCAGTTTTCTCGTAGCGGGGGGCACAGATACGCAGTATTTT
TRBV5-1,-,-,TRBJ2-7,CASSLGQGGRYEQYF,TGCGCCAGCAGCTTGGGGCAGGGTGGTAGGTACGAGCAGTACTTC
TRBV29-1,-,TRBD2,TRBJ2-5,CSVEEAGRAGEQYF,TGCAGCGTTGAAGAAGCCGGGAGGGCCGGGGAGCAGTACTTC
TRBV15,-,TRBD2,TRBJ2-3,CATSRDLAGGPRDTQYF,TGTGCCACCAGCAGAGATTTGGCGGGAGGGCCTAGGGATACGCAGTATTTT
TRBV7-6,-,TRBD2,TRBJ2-3,CASSSPRFGAGAQADTQYF,TGTGCCAGCAGCTCCCCTCGATTTGGGGCGGGAGCACAAGCAGATACGCAGTATTTT
TRBV29-1,-,TRBD2,TRBJ2-1,CSVEGTSSYNEQFF,TGCAGCGTTGAAGGGACTAGCTCCTACAATGAGCAGTTCTTC
TRBV6-5,-,-,TRBJ2-5,CASRMRVETQYF,TGTGCCAGCAGGATGAGGGTCGAGACCCAGTACTTC
TRBV11-2,-,TRBD2,TRBJ2-7,CASSIFTSGGYEQYF,TGTGCCAGCAGCATATTCACTAGCGGAGGCTACGAGCAGTACTTC
TRBV7-7,-,TRBD1,TRBJ2-5,CASSIARTGRETQYF,TGTGCCAGCAGCATAGCCCGGACAGGGAGAGAGACCCAGTACTTC
TRBV5-8,-,-,TRBJ2-1,CASRAGRVSYNEQFF,TGTGCCAGCAGGGCGGGACGAGTCTCCTACAATGAGCAGTTCTTC
TRBV19,-,TRBD2,TRBJ2-5,CATGAGETQYF,TGTGCCACAGGAGCGGGGGAGACCCAGTACTTC
TRBV7-9,-,TRBD1,TRBJ2-7,CASSLGTGGVEQYF,TGTGCCAGCAGCTTAGGGACAGGGGGCGTTGAGCAGTACTTC
TRBV27,once,TRBD1,TRBJ2-7,CASKPGTGGNEQYF,TGTGCCAGCAAGCCCGGGACAGGGGGCAACGAGCAGTACTTC
TRBV5-1,-,-,TRBJ2-5,CASSEVGISPETQYF,TGCGCCAGCAGCGAGGTCGGGATATCCCCAGAGACCCAGTACTTC
TRBV5-1,-,-,TRBJ2-1,CASSSRGYGDEQFF,TGCGCCAGCAGCTCCCGAGGATACGGGGATGAGCAGTTCTTC
TRBV15,-,TRBD1,TRBJ2-3,CATSRSTGTGVTDTQYF,TGTGCCACCAGCCGATCAACCGGGACAGGGGTCACAGATACGCAGTATTTT
TRBV27,-,-,TRBJ2-2,CASSLLQVTGELFF,TGTGCCAGCAGTTTACTACAGGTCACCGGGGAGCTGTTTTTT
TRBV27,-,-,TRBJ2-7,CASGRERAGRYEQYF,TGTGCCAGCGGCCGAGAGCGGGCTGGTCGCTACGAGCAGTACTTC
TRBV11-3,-,TRBD2,TRBJ2-3,CASSLGLAGGADTQYF,TGTGCCAGCAGCTTAGGCCTAGCGGGGGGAGCAGATACGCAGTATTTT
TRBV7-9,-,TRBD1,TRBJ1-5,CASSLAGTVNQPQHF,TGTGCCAGCAGCCTCGCCGGGACAGTTAATCAGCCCCAGCATTTT
TRBV11-1,-,-,TRBJ1-6,CASSLAERGSSYNSPLHF,TGTGCCAGCAGCTTAGCGGAGCGGGGAAGCTCCTATAATTCACCCCTCCACTTT
TRBV7-6,-,TRBD1,TRBJ1-2,CASSLEITGGGGYTF,TGTGCCAGCAGCTTAGAAATCACAGGGGGCGGTGGCTACACCTTC
TRBV10-3,-,TRBD1,TRBJ2-1,CAISEFRQGNHNEQFF,TGTGCCATCAGTGAGTTCAGACAGGGAAACCACAATGAGCAGTTCTTC
TRBV27,few,-,TRBJ2-6,CASSFSVSGANVLTF,TGTGCCAGCAGTTTTTCGGTTTCTGGGGCCAACGTCCTGACTTTC
TRBV18,once,TRBD1,TRBJ1-2,CASSPEATGGGYTF,TGTGCCAGCTCACCAGAGGCGACAGGGGGAGGCTACACCTTC
TRBV30,-,TRBD1,TRBJ1-1,CASDRANTEAFF,TGTGCCTCGGACAGGGCGAACACTGAAGCTTTCTTT
TRBV14,once,-,TRBJ2-5,CASSQDRFSPNLPGDFQETQYF,TGTGCCAGCAGCCAAGATCGGTTTAGTCCGAATCTTCCTGGGGACTTTCAAGAGACCCAGTACTTC
TRBV7-8,-,TRBD1,TRBJ1-2,CASSLEGRGQSGYTF,TGTGCCAGCAGCTTAGAAGGCAGGGGGCAGAGTGGCTACACCTTC
TRBV6-1,-,-,TRBJ2-1,CASSEWMAEDNEQFF,TGTGCCAGCAGTGAGTGGATGGCGGAGGACAATGAGCAGTTCTTC
TRBV30,-,-,TRBJ2-4,CAWDHGGAKNIQYF,TGTGCCTGGGACCACGGGGGAGCCAAAAACATTCAGTACTTC
TRBV10-2,few,TRBD1,TRBJ1-4,CASRGTGAATNEKLFF,TGCGCCAGCAGGGGGACAGGGGCGGCAACTAATGAAAAACTGTTTTTT